The rows below give T cell receptor beta chains drawn from one sample of a study of T-cell reconstitution after alpha-beta-depleted transplantation in children. Each CDR3 protein is one row after TCRdb ran MiXCR on the PCR reads. The table shows about 540,000 distinct CDR3 sequences, with roughly 18% occurring only once. Sequencing was performed on PBMCs from the stem cell graft donor, taken from the stem cell graft. The receptors were gathered from a human donor who donated a stem cell graft to a child with acute lymphoblastic leukemia. CDR3s include the opening cysteine and the closing phenylalanine or tryptophan. D genes are given only for firm matches. Some rows have no size entry. The others give once, few or many, or a class for an expanded clone.

-	TRBV12-3/TRBV12-4	13	TRBJ2-7	-	TGTGCCAGCAGTTTTTACAGATCCTACGAGCAGTACTTC	CASSFYRSYEQYF
-	TRBV11-1	19	TRBJ2-7	-	TGTGCCAGCACCTCTATAACCGGGACTGCCGTTCGAACTCCCTACGAGCAGTACTTC	CASTSITGTAVRTPYEQYF
-	TRBV12-3/TRBV12-4	16	TRBJ2-5	few	TGTGCCAGCAGTCCTCGGTTTGGGGGGGCGGGAGAGACCCAGTACTTC	CASSPRFGGAGETQYF
-	TRBV12-3/TRBV12-4	12	TRBJ2-5	-	TGTGCCAGCAGTCCAACGGAAGAGACCCAGTACTTC	CASSPTEETQYF
-	TRBV27	17	TRBJ2-2	-	TGTGCCAGCAGTAGCCTCCTTTCCGGGGGTTCGGCCGGGGAGCTGTTTTTT	CASSSLLSGGSAGELFF
-	TRBV5-1	14	TRBJ2-7	few	TGCGCCAGCAGCTTAAGTGGGACACCCTACGAGCAGTACTTC	CASSLSGTPYEQYF
-	TRBV7-3	16	TRBJ2-1	few	TGTGCCAGCAGTAATGGGGAGCGCCCCCCCTACAATGAGCAGTTCTTC	CASSNGERPPYNEQFF
TRBD2	TRBV4-1	15	TRBJ2-1	-	TGCGCCAGCAGCCAAGAGGGACTAGCGGTAAATGAGCAGTTCTTC	CASSQEGLAVNEQFF
TRBD2	TRBV5-1	15	TRBJ2-2	many	TGCGCCAGCAGCCGGACTAGCGGGAGCTCCGGGGAGCTGTTTTTT	CASSRTSGSSGELFF
TRBD2	TRBV11-3	13	TRBJ2-1	few	TGTGCCAGCAGCATGGGACTAGCGGCTGAGCAGTTCTTC	CASSMGLAAEQFF
TRBD1	TRBV20-1	14	TRBJ1-2	few	TGCAGCCGGGACAGGGGGCTAGGAGACTATGGCTACACCTTC	CSRDRGLGDYGYTF
-	TRBV5-1	12	TRBJ2-7	many	TGCGCCAGCAGCGTGACAGGCTACGAGCAGTACTTC	CASSVTGYEQYF
-	TRBV19	16	TRBJ2-2	few	TGTGCCAGACATCATACCGGGAGCACAAGCACCGGGGAGCTGTTTTTT	CARHHTGSTSTGELFF
-	TRBV29-1	17	TRBJ2-2	few	TGCAGCGTGGCCGACGGTAGGGGGGGCGTCGGCACCGGGGAGCTGTTTTTT	CSVADGRGGVGTGELFF
-	TRBV20-1	10	TRBJ1-1	-	TGCAGTGCTGATCAGGGTGAAGCTTTCTTT	CSADQGEAFF
-	TRBV13	17	TRBJ2-7	-	TGTGCCAGCAGCTTAACTCCAGGTAGCGGCCACTCCTACGAGCAGTACTTC	CASSLTPGSGHSYEQYF
-	TRBV9	11	TRBJ2-4	-	TGTGCCAGCAGCGCGGGGAGCATTCAGTACTTC	CASSAGSIQYF
-	TRBV7-9	15	TRBJ1-1	-	TGTGCCAGCAGCCCACCGATGCGAGAGGAAACTGAAGCTTTCTTT	CASSPPMREETEAFF
-	TRBV20-1	15	TRBJ2-3	-	TGCAGTGCACCCCCAGGCGACAAAGTGACAGATACGCAGTATTTT	CSAPPGDKVTDTQYF
-	TRBV7-9	13	TRBJ2-7	-	TGTGCCAGCAGCTCCCCCAGGCAGCCCTTCTCGTACTTC	CASSSPRQPFSYF
-	TRBV20-1	14	TRBJ2-3	many	TGCAGTGCACAGGAATACAGGGCCGCAGATACGCAGTATTTT	CSAQEYRAADTQYF
-	TRBV27	20	TRBJ2-7	few	TGTGCCAGCAGTTCTGGGGGGCCCTCCTCTGACTACGGAAGTACCTACGAGCAGTACTTC	CASSSGGPSSDYGSTYEQYF
TRBD1	TRBV6-1	16	TRBJ2-5	-	TGTGCCAGCAGAGTTGGAGGGACAGGGGGGCAAGAGACCCAGTACTTC	CASRVGGTGGQETQYF
-	TRBV12-3/TRBV12-4	11	TRBJ2-2	many	TGTGCCAGCAGTTTGATGGGGGAGCTGTTTTTT	CASSLMGELFF
-	TRBV20-1	14	TRBJ2-2	few	TGCAGTGCTAGTGCGGGACGGACCACCGGGGAGCTGTTTTTT	CSASAGRTTGELFF
TRBD2	TRBV29-1	13	TRBJ2-1	-	TGCAGCGGGGGACTAGCGGCTTACAATGAGCAGTTCTTC	CSGGLAAYNEQFF
-	TRBV6-1	14	TRBJ2-3	-	TGTGCCAGCAGGACCTATGGAGGCACAGATACGCAGTATTTT	CASRTYGGTDTQYF
-	TRBV6-4	14	TRBJ1-5	many	TGTGCCAGCAGTGGCAAGGGGGGGGTAGAGCCCCAGCATTTT	CASSGKGGVEPQHF
-	TRBV20-1	15	TRBJ1-2	-	TGCAGTGCCCGGAATCAGGGGACCATTAACTATGGCTACACCTTC	CSARNQGTINYGYTF
-	TRBV5-1	16	TRBJ2-3	many	TGCGCCAGCAGCACGAGAGGGGCATCAAAGTGGGATACGCAGTATTTT	CASSTRGASKWDTQYF
-	TRBV10-1	16	TRBJ2-7	-	TGCGCCAGCAGTGAGTCGATGGTCCGACCGCACTACGAGCAGTACTTC	CASSESMVRPHYEQYF
TRBD1	TRBV4-1	16	TRBJ1-2	few	TGCGCCAGCAGCCAAGACAGGGGGCGGAATATATATGGCTACACCTTC	CASSQDRGRNIYGYTF
-	TRBV5-2	15	TRBJ2-3	-	TGTGCCAGGGGCACAGGGCCCCCCCGGGCAGATACGCAGTATTTT	CARGTGPPRADTQYF
-	TRBV2	14	TRBJ2-1	-	TGTGCCAGCAGACGCGCCTCTTCCTACAATGAGCAGTTCTTC	CASRRASSYNEQFF
TRBD2	TRBV12-3/TRBV12-4	15	TRBJ2-7	-	TGTGCCAGCAGTTTTGGCGGGAGCCAAACCTACGAGCAGTACTTC	CASSFGGSQTYEQYF
-	TRBV27	16	TRBJ2-7	-	TGTGCCAGCTCCAAGGGGGGTGCCGGATTGGGCTACGAGCAGTACTTC	CASSKGGAGLGYEQYF
-	TRBV7-9	14	TRBJ2-2	few	TGTGCCAGCAGCGTGACAGAGAACACCGGGGAGCTGTTTTTT	CASSVTENTGELFF
-	TRBV30	16	TRBJ2-7	-	TGTGCCTGGACCAAAGCGAAGGAGACAGTCCCCTACGAGCAGTACTTC	CAWTKAKETVPYEQYF
-	TRBV28	14	TRBJ2-5	-	TGTGCCAGCAGTTTAGCGTCCTTCCAAGAGACCCAGTACTTC	CASSLASFQETQYF
-	TRBV16	13	TRBJ2-7	-	TGTGCCAGCAGCCAATCTGGTACACCCGAGCAGTACTTC	CASSQSGTPEQYF
-	TRBV11-2	12	TRBJ1-2	many	TGTGCCAGCAGCTTAGAGGGCCGTGGGTCCACCTTC	CASSLEGRGSTF
TRBD1	TRBV12-3/TRBV12-4	14	TRBJ2-4	few	TGTGCCAGCACCGACAGGGGCCCAAGTGACATTCAGTACTTC	CASTDRGPSDIQYF
TRBD1	TRBV20-1	13	TRBJ1-2	few	TGCAGTGCTAGACAGGGGGCTATCTATGGCTACACCTTC	CSARQGAIYGYTF
-	TRBV15	17	TRBJ1-5	-	TGTGCCACCAGCACTAACGAGAGGGGGGTATGGAATCAGCCCCAGCATTTT	CATSTNERGVWNQPQHF
-	TRBV12-3/TRBV12-4	14	TRBJ1-2	-	-	CASSFGSGNYGYTF
-	TRBV12-3/TRBV12-4	14	TRBJ2-2	-	TGTGCCAGCGGGTCCTTTCTTGGCACCGGGGAGCTGTTTTTT	CASGSFLGTGELFF
-	TRBV3-1	15	TRBJ1-4	-	TGTGCCAGCAGCCAAGATTCGGGCAGGGACGAAAAACTGTTTTTT	CASSQDSGRDEKLFF
TRBD2	TRBV12-3/TRBV12-4	18	TRBJ2-3	few	TGTGCCAGCAGTTTAGTTGCCCTTAAACGGGAGGGCACAGATACGCAGTATTTT	CASSLVALKREGTDTQYF
-	TRBV25-1	11	TRBJ2-3	-	TGTGCCAGCAGGTCAGGAGATACGCAGTATTTT	CASRSGDTQYF
-	TRBV5-1	14	TRBJ2-3	-	TGCGCCAGCAGCTCGGGGACTCTCACAGATACGCAGTATTTT	CASSSGTLTDTQYF
-	TRBV9	19	TRBJ1-2	-	TGTGCCAGCTGCGTAAGTTTTGTGACAGTTGAGCGGTCGGGCTATGGCTACACCTTC	CASCVSFVTVERSGYGYTF
TRBD2	TRBV4-1	16	TRBJ2-3	-	TGCGCCAGCAGCCAAGCGGGGACTAGTGGCTCAGATACGCAGTATTTT	CASSQAGTSGSDTQYF
-	TRBV20-1	13	TRBJ2-5	-	TGCAGTGCTAGACTCCAGGGAGCAGAGACCCAGTACTTC	CSARLQGAETQYF
-	TRBV5-1	15	TRBJ2-7	few	TGCGCCAGCAGCTTGTCATCTGGTCCCTCCTACGAGCAGTACTTC	CASSLSSGPSYEQYF
-	TRBV7-9	13	TRBJ2-7	few	TGTGCCAGCACATCGCTAGGGACCTACGAGCAGTACTTC	CASTSLGTYEQYF
TRBD2	TRBV7-3	13	TRBJ2-1	few	TGTGCCAGCAGCATACATAGCGGGAGTGAGCAGTTCTTC	CASSIHSGSEQFF
TRBD1	TRBV29-1	16	TRBJ1-1	few	TGCAGCGGATTGGACAGGGGAAGAGGGGTGAACACTGAAGCTTTCTTT	CSGLDRGRGVNTEAFF
-	TRBV7-3	13	TRBJ2-5	-	TGTGCCAGCCGCCGCGCTGATCAGGAGACCCAGTACTTC	CASRRADQETQYF
-	TRBV7-8	15	TRBJ1-2	-	TGTGCCGGCAGCTTAGCCGGCAGTACCAACTATGGCTACACCTTC	CAGSLAGSTNYGYTF
-	TRBV5-1	17	TRBJ2-2	-	TGCGCCAGCAGCTTAACTAGAGGAGACCCGAACACCGGGGAGCTGTTTTTT	CASSLTRGDPNTGELFF